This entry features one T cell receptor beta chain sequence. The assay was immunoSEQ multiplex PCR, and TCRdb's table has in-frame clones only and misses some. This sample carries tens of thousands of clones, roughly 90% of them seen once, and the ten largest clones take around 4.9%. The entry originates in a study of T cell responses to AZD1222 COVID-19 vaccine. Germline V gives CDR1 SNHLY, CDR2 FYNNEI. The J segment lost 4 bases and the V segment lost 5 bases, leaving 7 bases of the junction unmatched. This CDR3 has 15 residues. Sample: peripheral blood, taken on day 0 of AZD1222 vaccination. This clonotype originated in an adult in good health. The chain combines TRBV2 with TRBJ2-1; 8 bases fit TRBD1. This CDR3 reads CASSPQGVGYNEQFF. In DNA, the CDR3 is TGTGCCAGCAGTCCACAGGGGGTGGGGTACAATGAGCAGTTCTTC.